A selection of T cell receptor beta chains follows, all from one sample in a study of OX40 agonist ivuxolimab in advanced cancers. Measured with immunoSEQ multiplex PCR; TCRdb has only the in-frame clones, and not every one. The sample contains approximately 60,000 clones, under 95% of which appear only once. The source material was CD4+ or CD8+ T cells sorted from blood, sampled in a trial of the OX40 agonist ivuxolimab. Source of these receptors: an adult with an advanced solid tumor such as melanoma, head and neck, liver or kidney cancer. The CDR3 runs from the conserved cysteine through the conserved F or W. The D gene is left open where the match is weak. Clone sizes are given selectively: once, few, many, or a class where the clone is expanded.

TRBJ1-3 | . | TRBV30 | . | CAWSRDSGSGNTIYF | TGTGCCTGGTCGAGGGACTCCGGCTCTGGAAACACCATATATTTT
TRBJ2-1 | once | TRBV10-3 | . | CAISDQRTSFNEQFF | TGTGCCATCAGTGATCAGAGGACATCATTTAATGAGCAGTTCTTC
TRBJ2-7 | . | TRBV5-4 | . | CASSHGPLDEQYF | TGTGCCAGCAGCCACGGACCCCTGGACGAGCAGTACTTC
TRBJ2-2 | few | TRBV27 | TRBD2 | CASRTVAGYTGELFF | TGTGCCAGTCGGACGGTAGCGGGTTACACCGGGGAGCTGTTTTTT
TRBJ2-7 | . | TRBV4-2 | TRBD2 | CASSPLAGSYEQYF | TGTGCCAGCAGCCCGCTAGCGGGGTCCTACGAGCAGTACTTC
TRBJ1-2 | few | TRBV28 | . | CASSLSPTAAYGYTF | TGTGCCAGCAGTTTATCCCCGACCGCTGCTTATGGCTACACCTTC
TRBJ1-2 | . | TRBV6-1 | . | CASSEAVGRATF | TGTGCCAGCAGTGAAGCTGTAGGACGGGCCACCTTC
TRBJ2-1 | . | TRBV11-3 | . | CASSSSLRGVGEQFF | TGTGCCAGCAGCTCCTCCCTACGCGGGGTCGGGGAGCAGTTCTTC
TRBJ1-2 | . | TRBV19 | . | CASSIRRGYGYTF | TGTGCCAGTAGTATCCGCCGGGGATATGGCTACACCTTC
TRBJ2-7 | . | TRBV7-6 | . | CASSLLGQAGTQKYEQYF | TGTGCCAGCAGCTTATTGGGCCAAGCCGGGACGCAAAAATACGAGCAGTACTTC
TRBJ1-5 | . | TRBV4-1 | TRBD1 | CASSQERGGGQPQHF | TGCGCCAGCAGCCAAGAAAGAGGGGGCGGACAGCCCCAGCATTTT
TRBJ2-7 | few | TRBV19 | TRBD1 | CASTTGTGGYEQYF | TGTGCCAGTACCACCGGGACAGGGGGATACGAGCAGTACTTC
TRBJ2-1 | few | TRBV27 | TRBD2 | CASSIRTSGRSNEQFF | TGTGCCAGCAGTATTCGGACTAGCGGGAGGTCGAATGAGCAGTTCTTC
TRBJ2-1 | . | TRBV19 | . | CASKKRRGVYNEQFF | TGTGCCAGTAAAAAGCGGAGGGGGGTTTACAATGAGCAGTTCTTC
TRBJ2-5 | . | TRBV15 | TRBD1 | CATSREGTGQETQYF | TGTGCCACCAGCAGAGAAGGGACAGGCCAAGAGACCCAGTACTTC
TRBJ2-2 | . | TRBV2 | TRBD1 | CASRDRTGGATGELFF | TGTGCCAGCAGGGACCGGACAGGGGGCGCGACCGGGGAGCTGTTTTTT
TRBJ2-3 | . | TRBV7-2 | . | CASTLRQSTDTQYF | TGTGCCAGCACCCTCCGACAGAGCACAGATACGCAGTATTTT
TRBJ1-2 | . | TRBV2 | . | CASTGAGRVNYGYTF | TGTGCCAGCACCGGGGCGGGGCGTGTTAACTATGGCTACACCTTC
TRBJ2-7 | . | TRBV28 | . | CASSLQGYEQYF | TGTGCCAGCAGTTTACAGGGTTACGAGCAGTACTTC
TRBJ2-3 | few | TRBV18 | . | CASSPPPDTQYF | TGTGCCAGCTCACCACCTCCAGATACGCAGTATTTT
TRBJ2-1 | . | TRBV9 | . | CASSVVAAAEYNEQFF | TGTGCCAGCAGCGTAGTCGCAGCGGCTGAGTACAATGAGCAGTTCTTC
TRBJ1-1 | few | TRBV4-1 | . | CASSTPGIGAEAFF | TGCGCCAGCAGCACACCAGGGATTGGCGCTGAAGCTTTCTTT
TRBJ2-6 | . | TRBV5-1 | . | CASSFFGAGANVLTF | TGCGCCAGCAGCTTCTTTGGGGCTGGGGCCAACGTCCTGACTTTC
TRBJ1-4 | . | TRBV6-1 | . | CASSEAEGEGNEKLFF | TGTGCCAGCAGTGAAGCGGAGGGAGAGGGTAATGAAAAACTGTTTTTT
TRBJ1-2 | once | TRBV28 | . | CASSREIYGYTF | TGTGCCAGCAGCCGGGAAATCTATGGCTACACCTTC
TRBJ2-7 | . | TRBV5-1 | TRBD2 | CASSLVGRPGGSDEQYF | TGCGCCAGCAGCTTGGTGGGGCGGCCGGGGGGTTCCGACGAGCAGTACTTC
TRBJ1-3 | . | TRBV6-1 | . | CASSEGLPPGNTIYF | TGTGCCAGCAGTGAGGGTCTTCCTCCTGGAAACACCATATATTTT
TRBJ2-7 | . | TRBV5-8 | . | CASSWRGEQYF | TGTGCCAGCAGCTGGAGGGGGGAGCAGTACTTC
TRBJ1-1 | . | TRBV28 | . | CASSFDLNTEAFF | TGTGCCAGCAGTTTTGACCTGAACACTGAAGCTTTCTTT
TRBJ1-2 | once | TRBV28 | . | CASSPRPVGYTF | TGTGCCAGCAGTCCCCGTCCAGTTGGCTACACCTTC
TRBJ1-5 | . | TRBV6-6 | . | CASSQGWRNQPQHF | TGTGCCAGCAGTCAGGGTTGGCGCAATCAGCCCCAGCATTTT
TRBJ1-1 | . | TRBV2 | . | CASSGVDRPRSFF | TGTGCCAGCAGTGGTGTTGACAGGCCGCGGTCTTTCTTT
TRBJ2-7 | . | TRBV28 | TRBD2 | CASSETGTRVYEQYF | TGTGCCAGCAGTGAGACCGGGACTAGAGTGTACGAGCAGTACTTC
TRBJ1-5 | . | TRBV28 | . | CASSLVALARAQHF | TGTGCCAGCAGTTTAGTGGCCTTAGCAAGGGCCCAGCATTTT
TRBJ1-1 | . | TRBV9 | TRBD1 | CASSVVPLGQGFMNTEAFF | TGTGCCAGCAGCGTAGTCCCGCTCGGACAGGGGTTCATGAACACTGAAGCTTTCTTT
TRBJ1-2 | . | TRBV2 | . | CATLPGGAYGYTF | TGTGCCACTCTTCCCGGGGGGGCGTATGGCTACACCTTC
TRBJ2-1 | . | TRBV7-9 | TRBD2 | CASSPWTSGRNNEQFF | TGTGCCAGCAGCCCTTGGACTAGCGGGAGAAACAATGAGCAGTTCTTC
TRBJ1-6 | . | TRBV5-4 | . | CASSLEGSVNSPLHF | TGTGCCAGCAGCTTGGAGGGCAGCGTCAATTCACCCCTCCACTTT
TRBJ1-4 | . | TRBV28 | . | CASSSSPGGIEKLFF | TGTGCCAGCAGTTCCTCCCCCGGGGGGATTGAAAAACTGTTTTTT
TRBJ2-1 | . | TRBV19 | . | CASSRQVYNEQFF | TGTGCCAGTAGTAGACAAGTCTACAATGAGCAGTTCTTC
TRBJ1-2 | once | TRBV5-3 | TRBD1 | CARSPRQGAGRDGYTF | TGTGCCAGAAGTCCCCGACAGGGGGCGGGACGTGATGGCTACACCTTC
TRBJ2-1 | . | TRBV2 | TRBD2 | CASRARASGYNEQFF | TGTGCCAGCAGGGCCAGAGCTAGCGGGTACAATGAGCAGTTCTTC